One sample yielded the 11 T cell receptor beta chains listed below, sequenced in a study of OX40 agonist ivuxolimab in advanced cancers. Sequenced by immunoSEQ multiplex PCR; TCRdb stores in-frame clones only, minus some. The sample lists about 70,000 clones; roughly 85% were seen once. Material: CD4+ or CD8+ T cells sorted from blood, obtained in a trial of the OX40 agonist ivuxolimab. The receptors come from an adult with an advanced solid tumor such as melanoma, head and neck, liver or kidney cancer.

This chain joins TRBV5-1 and TRBJ2-3; perhaps TRBD2 as D (6 bases). CDR1 SGHRS and CDR2 YFSETQ come from the germline V gene. CDR3 length: 14 amino acids. V lost 5 bases and J 0 bases, leaving 10 bases between the germline ends. CDR3 nucleotide sequence: TGCGCCAGCAGGCCCGGGACTAGCACAGATACGCAGTATTTT. Translation gives CASRPGTSTDTQYF.

J is TRBJ2-5 and V is TRBV30; D not certain. V lost 6 bases and J 5 bases, leaving 16 bases between the germline ends. Germline V lookup: CDR1 GTSNPN, CDR2 SVGIG (reference sequence). This CDR3 region has 13 residues. In DNA form, the CDR3 reads TGTGCCTGTAGGCCGATCGGTCGTGAGACCCAGTACTTC. Protein product: CACRPIGRETQYF.

This sequence joins TRBV2 and TRBJ1-1; no clear D. Trimming removed 3 bases at V and 11 bases at J, with 10 bases between. Looked up from germline, CDR1 is SNHLY and CDR2 is FYNNEI. This CDR3 is built from 11 residues. As DNA, the CDR3 is TGTGCCAGCAGTGATCTGGGGAAGGCTTTCTTT. Encoded protein: CASSDLGKAFF.

The V gene is TRBV28, the J gene TRBJ2-7, with 7 nucleotides matching TRBD1. J was trimmed by 0 bases and V by 5 bases; bases with no gene match: 13. Germline CDR1 is MDHEN and CDR2 is SYDVKM. CDR3 length: 17 residues. This chain's CDR3 is CASSRPLTGVSSYEQYF. As DNA, the CDR3 is TGTGCCAGCAGTCGACCACTAACAGGGGTATCCTCCTACGAGCAGTACTTC.

This clone was counted once. The chain joins TRBV18 to TRBJ2-3; TRBD1 might be the D (5 bases). CDR3 length equals 16 residues. V lost 3 bases to trimming and J lost 0 bases, with 13 bases between them. Germline V lookup: CDR1 KGHSH, CDR2 LQKENI. The CDR3 DNA reads TGTGCCAGCTCACCCGGTGGGGCTTCTAGCACAGATACGCAGTATTTT. Residues: CASSPGGASSTDTQYF.

This rearrangement joins TRBV5-1 to TRBJ2-3; 8 nucleotides agree with TRBD2. CDR1 and CDR2 (germline): SGHRS, YFSETQ. V trimming: 5 bases; J trimming: 0 bases; junction bases outside the gene matches: 2. CDR3 length: 14 amino acids. The CDR3 loop reads CASRSGGSTDTQYF. The CDR3 DNA reads as TGCGCCAGCAGGAGCGGGGGTAGCACAGATACGCAGTATTTT.

J is TRBJ2-7 and V is TRBV7-9; perhaps TRBD2 as D (6 bases). There are 14 residues in the CDR3. Trimming pared 2 bases from V and 7 bases from J, leaving 15 bases between. Germline V gives CDR1 SEHNR, CDR2 FQNEAQ (reference sequence). CDR3 amino acids: CASSLLSGVGEQYF. In nucleotides, the CDR3 is TGTGCCAGCAGCTTACTGTCGGGGGTTGGGGAGCAGTACTTC.

The rearrangement uses TRBV30 and TRBJ1-2; weak D call: TRBD1 (5 bases). V was clipped by 0 bases and J by 6 bases, with 8 bases between them. There are 12 residues in the CDR3. Germline CDR1 and CDR2: GTSNPN and SVGIG (reference sequence). CDR3 nucleotide sequence: TGTGCCTGGAGTGTACAGGCTAATGGCTACACCTTC. As protein: CAWSVQANGYTF.

The chain joins TRBV5-1 to TRBJ2-2; D perhaps matches TRBD1 (5 bases). The CDR3 extends over 15 amino acids. Germline loops: CDR1 SGHRS, CDR2 YFSETQ. With 2 bases removed from V and 8 bases from J, the gap between germline ends came to 16 bases. CDR3 sequence reads: CASSFETVPGGELFF. The CDR3 bases are TGCGCCAGCAGCTTCGAGACAGTCCCTGGGGGGGAGCTGTTTTTT.

V gene TRBV7-9 combines with J gene TRBJ2-2; 13 bases line up with TRBD2. V lost 1 base, J lost 4 bases, and 6 bases stayed unmatched. Per the germline V gene, CDR1 is SEHNR and CDR2 is FQNEAQ (reference sequence). The CDR3 length is 18 residues. The CDR3 sequence: CASSLDRTSGGLTGELFF. The CDR3 nucleotides read TGTGCCAGCAGCTTAGACCGGACTAGCGGGGGTCTCACCGGGGAGCTGTTTTTT.

This clone was recorded a few times. This chain links TRBV2 with TRBJ1-1; D is uncertain. The germline V gene has CDR1 SNHLY and CDR2 FYNNEI. This CDR3 is built from 12 residues. Trimming stripped 3 bases from V and 11 bases from J, with 13 bases between. CDR3 nucleotide sequence: TGTGCCAGCAGTGACCAAACCACGGTGGCTTTCTTT. Protein sequence: CASSDQTTVAFF.